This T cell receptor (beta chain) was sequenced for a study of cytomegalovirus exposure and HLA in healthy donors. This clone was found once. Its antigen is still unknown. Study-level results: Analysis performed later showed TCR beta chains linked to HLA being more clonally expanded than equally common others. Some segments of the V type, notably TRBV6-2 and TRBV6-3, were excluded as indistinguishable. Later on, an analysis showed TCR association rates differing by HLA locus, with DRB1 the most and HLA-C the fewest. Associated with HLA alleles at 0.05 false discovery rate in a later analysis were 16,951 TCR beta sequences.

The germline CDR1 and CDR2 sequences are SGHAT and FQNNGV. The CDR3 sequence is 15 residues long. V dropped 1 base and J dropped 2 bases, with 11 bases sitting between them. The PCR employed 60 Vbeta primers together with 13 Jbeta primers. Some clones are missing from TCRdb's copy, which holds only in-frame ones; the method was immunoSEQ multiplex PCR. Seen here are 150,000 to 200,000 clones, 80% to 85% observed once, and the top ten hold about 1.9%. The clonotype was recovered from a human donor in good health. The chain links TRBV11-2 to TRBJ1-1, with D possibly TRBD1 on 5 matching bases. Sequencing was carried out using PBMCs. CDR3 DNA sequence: TGTGCCAGCAGCTTAGTCAGGGTTTCCAACACTGAAGCTTTCTTT. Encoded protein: CASSLVRVSNTEAFF.